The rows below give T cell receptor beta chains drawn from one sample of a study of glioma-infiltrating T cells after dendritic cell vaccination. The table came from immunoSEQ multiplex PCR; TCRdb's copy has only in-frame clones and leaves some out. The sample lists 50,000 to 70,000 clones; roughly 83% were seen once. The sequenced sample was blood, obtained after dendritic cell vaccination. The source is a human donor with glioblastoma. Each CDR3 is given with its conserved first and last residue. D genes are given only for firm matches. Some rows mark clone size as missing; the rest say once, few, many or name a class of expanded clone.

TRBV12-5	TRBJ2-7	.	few	TGTGCTAGTGGTTTGGCCTTCGGGGTCAGACGCGCCTACGAGCAGTACTTC	CASGLAFGVRRAYEQYF
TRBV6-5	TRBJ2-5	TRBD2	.	TGTGCCAGCTCCCAACTAGCGCTCCAAGAGACCCAGTACTTC	CASSQLALQETQYF
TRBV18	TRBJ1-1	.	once	TGTGCCAGCTCACGACTTACGGGGACTGAAGCTTTCTTT	CASSRLTGTEAFF
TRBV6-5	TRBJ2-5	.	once	TGTGCCAGCAGGGAACCGGGACTCGGGGAGACCCAGTACTTC	CASREPGLGETQYF
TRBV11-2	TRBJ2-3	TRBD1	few	TGTGCCAGCAGCTTAGGGACAGGGGGCGGGAATACGCAGTATTTT	CASSLGTGGGNTQYF
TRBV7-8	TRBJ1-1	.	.	TGTGCCAGCAGCTTGAACAGGGTTAGCACTGAAGCTTTCTTT	CASSLNRVSTEAFF
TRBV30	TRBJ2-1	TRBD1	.	TGTGCCTGGAAACGGGACAGGTCCTACAATGAGCAGTTCTTC	CAWKRDRSYNEQFF
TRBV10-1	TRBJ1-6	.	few	TGCGCCAGCAGTGATGGGGCCACCGGGTCACCCCTCCACTTT	CASSDGATGSPLHF
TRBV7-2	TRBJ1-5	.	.	TGTGCCAGCAGCTTGAATCAGAATCAGCCCCAGCATTTT	CASSLNQNQPQHF
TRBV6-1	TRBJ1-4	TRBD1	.	TGTGCCAGCACTCTGGACAGGGATCGAGGTGAAAAACTGTTTTTT	CASTLDRDRGEKLFF
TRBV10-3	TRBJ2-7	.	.	TGTGCCATCAGTGGAGGACAACCCTACGAGCAGTACTTC	CAISGGQPYEQYF
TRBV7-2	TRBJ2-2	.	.	TGTGCCAGCAGCTTATTGGGGGGTGACACCGGGGAGCTGTTTTTT	CASSLLGGDTGELFF
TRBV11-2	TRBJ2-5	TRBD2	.	TGTGCCAGCAGCGACAGCTCGTCTAGCGGGGGAGGTTTAGGTACCCAGTACTTC	CASSDSSSSGGGLGTQYF
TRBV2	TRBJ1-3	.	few	TGTGCCAGCTCAAAGTCGGGGGGCTCTGGAAACACCATATATTTT	CASSKSGGSGNTIYF
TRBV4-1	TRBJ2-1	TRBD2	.	TGCGCCAGCAGCCTACGGACTAGCGGGGCTGGGAATGAGCAGTTCTTC	CASSLRTSGAGNEQFF
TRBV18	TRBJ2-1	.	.	TGTGCCAGCTCACCACGGCAGCTTTCGGGGGACAATGAGCAGTTCTTC	CASSPRQLSGDNEQFF
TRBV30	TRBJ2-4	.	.	TGTGCCTGGAGTTCCGGTGGGCAGGGGAGAAACATTCAGTACTTC	CAWSSGGQGRNIQYF
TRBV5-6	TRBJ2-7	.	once	TGTGCCAGCAGCTTGGGTATGAATGGGCACCGGCAGTACTTC	CASSLGMNGHRQYF
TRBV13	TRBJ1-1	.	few	TGTGCCAGCAGCTTGATAAGGGGACTTTTAAACACTGAAGCTTTCTTT	CASSLIRGLLNTEAFF
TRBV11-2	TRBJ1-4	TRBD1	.	TGTGCCAGCAGCTCGTACGGACAGGCAACTAATGAAAAACTGTTTTTT	CASSSYGQATNEKLFF
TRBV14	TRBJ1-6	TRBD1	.	TGTGCCAGCAGCAGGACAGGGGACTATAATTCACCCCTCCACTTT	CASSRTGDYNSPLHF
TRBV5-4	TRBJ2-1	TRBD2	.	TGTGCCAGCAGCCTAGCGGGGGGGCCTAATGAGCAGTTCTTC	CASSLAGGPNEQFF
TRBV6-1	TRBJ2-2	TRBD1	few	TGTGCCAGCAGTGGCCTTCGGACAGGGTACGGCACCGGGGAGCTGTTTTTT	CASSGLRTGYGTGELFF
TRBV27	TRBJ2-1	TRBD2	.	TGTGCCAGCAGTACACTAGCGGGAAGGAGCTCCTACAATGAGCAGTTCTTC	CASSTLAGRSSYNEQFF
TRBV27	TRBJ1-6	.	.	TGTGCCAGCGGCACTCCTACCGAGGTAGTCTATAATTCACCCCTCCACTTT	CASGTPTEVVYNSPLHF
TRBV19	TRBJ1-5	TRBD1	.	TGTGCCAGTAGTGACGACAGGGGTGGCAATCAGCCCCAGCATTTT	CASSDDRGGNQPQHF
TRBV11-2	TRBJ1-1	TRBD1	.	TGTGCCAGCAGCGATTCGGGACAGGGGTACACTGAAGCTTTCTTT	CASSDSGQGYTEAFF
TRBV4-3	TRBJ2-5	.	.	TGCGCCAGCAGCCAAGACTTGGGCGCCCGCCCAGGAGAGACCCAGTACTTC	CASSQDLGARPGETQYF
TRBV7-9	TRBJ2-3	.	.	TGTGCCAGCAGCCAGAACACCCTCCATACGCAGTATTTT	CASSQNTLHTQYF
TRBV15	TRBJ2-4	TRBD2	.	TGTGCCACCAGCAGAGATCGAAGCGGGGGGGCCATAAACATTCAGTACTTC	CATSRDRSGGAINIQYF
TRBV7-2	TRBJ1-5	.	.	TGTGCCAGCAGCTTAGCCGGCGGGGGGCAGATTAGCAATCAGCCCCAGCATTTT	CASSLAGGGQISNQPQHF
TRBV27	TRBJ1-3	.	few	TGTGCCAGCAGACGACAGCGCACGGACACCATATATTTT	CASRRQRTDTIYF
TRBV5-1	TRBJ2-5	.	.	TGCGCCAGCAGCTCGACAGGACCCGGGACCCAGTACTTC	CASSSTGPGTQYF
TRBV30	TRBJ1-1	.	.	TGTGCCTGGAGTGTATCTCCCAACACTGAAGCTTTCTTT	CAWSVSPNTEAFF
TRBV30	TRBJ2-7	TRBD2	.	TGTGCCTGGAGGGGGGGGAGTTACGAGCAGTACTTC	CAWRGGSYEQYF
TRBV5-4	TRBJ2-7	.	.	TGTGCCAGCAGCTTGGCGACGGACTCCTACGAGCAGTACTTC	CASSLATDSYEQYF
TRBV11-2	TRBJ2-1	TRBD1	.	TGTGCCAGCACCTTCCGGGACAGTTACAATGAGCAGTTCTTC	CASTFRDSYNEQFF
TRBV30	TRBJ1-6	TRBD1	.	TGTGCCTGGAGGGGACAGGGTCCTTATAATTCACCCCTCCACTTT	CAWRGQGPYNSPLHF
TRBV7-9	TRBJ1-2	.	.	TGTGCCAGCAGCTTCCCAGGCCTATGGTATGGCTACACCTTC	CASSFPGLWYGYTF
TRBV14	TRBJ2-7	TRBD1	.	TGTGCCAGCAGCCAAGGTTCGGGACAGGGTAGATTCTACGAGCAGTACTTC	CASSQGSGQGRFYEQYF
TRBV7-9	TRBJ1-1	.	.	TGTGCCAGCAGCCTTCATGGGCAATTCGCTTTCTTT	CASSLHGQFAFF
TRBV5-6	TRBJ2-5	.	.	TGTGCCAGCAGCTTGTATCAGGCCCAAGAGACCCAGTACTTC	CASSLYQAQETQYF
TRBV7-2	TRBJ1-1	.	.	TGTGCCAGCAGCTTAGACTTAGGGGAAAAAGCTTTCTTT	CASSLDLGEKAFF
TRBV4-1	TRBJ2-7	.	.	TGCGCCAGCAGCGTTCTGGCGGGGTTATCCTCCTACGAGCAGTACTTC	CASSVLAGLSSYEQYF
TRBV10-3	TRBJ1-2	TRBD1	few	TGTGCCATCAGAGGACAGGGTGGGATCTACGGCTACACCTTC	CAIRGQGGIYGYTF